This T cell receptor (beta chain) was sequenced in a study of blood T cell repertoires in COVID-19. The CDR3 sequence is 16 residues long. The sample holds a few counts of this clone. Data came from immunoSEQ multiplex PCR; TCRdb stores just in-frame clones and leaves some out. This table has fewer than 350,000 clones, about 76% appearing once. The clonotype was recovered from a woman aged 55-69 years with active or convalescent COVID-19. The sample was peripheral blood. The chain couples TRBV12-2 to TRBJ1-2; no check of the table's D call, TRBD1, against the DNA was made. TRBV12-2 counts as a pseudogene. CDR3 nucleotide sequence: TGTGCAAGTCGCTTAGTAGGGGCCCCCCCGGGCTATGGCTACACCTTC. Translation: CASRLVGAPPGYGYTF.